This T cell receptor beta chain emerged from a study of beta chain features in type 1 diabetes. Study-level background: In all, roughly 98,000,000 sorted cells from all samples were analyzed. Notes on the study in general: Type 1 diabetes patients had fewer VDJ junction insertions and more deletions. TCRB CDR3 length was moderately but significantly reduced in all four CD4+ subsets of Type 1 diabetes patients.

A few counts support this clone. Its antigen is not known. Sorting of CD4+ naive, central memory, regulatory and stem cell-like memory cells was performed via CD45RO/CCR7/CD25/CD127/CD95/CD27. Populations obtained by sorting all exceeded 98% purity. The CDR3 is 19 amino acids. The J segment lost 2 bases and the V segment lost 4 bases, leaving 16 bases of the junction unmatched. Germline CDR1 reads SGHTA; CDR2 reads FQGNSA. cDNA synthesis used the whole RNA isolate, giving expressed TCRB sequences. Some clones are missing from TCRdb's copy, which holds only in-frame ones; the method was immunoSEQ multiplex PCR. The sample includes a few hundred thousand clones, over 10% of them seen just once.

Specimen: naive CD4+ T cells from blood. The chain links TRBV7-2 to TRBJ2-7; 11 positions match TRBD2. The source of this sequence is a young woman with type 1 diabetes. DNA of the CDR3: TGTGCCAGCAGCTCGAGGACTAGCGGGCCGGTCTCGGGAACCTACGAGCAGTACTTC. This translates into CASSSRTSGPVSGTYEQYF.